Following are 9 T cell receptor beta chains from one sample sequenced in a study of STAT3 mutations in large granular lymphocyte leukemia. Points from the study as a whole: At least one immunodominant TCR beta clonotype appeared in every T-cell large granular lymphocyte leukemia patient.

Only in-frame clones appear in the TCRdb table, and some are missing; sequencing was by immunoSEQ multiplex PCR. The profile covers some 15,000 clones, with approximately 84% appearing a single time and roughly half taken by the ten largest. What these receptors recognize is not known. Sequencing used peripheral blood mononuclear cells. These receptors all come from a man aged 55 to 70 with T-cell large granular lymphocyte leukemia. Some clones in this sample may be carry-over from other donors' samples.

The DNA of the CDR3 is TGTGCCAGCAGCTTGGTCAGGGGGCTCTTGGGAAACACCATATATTTT. It is translated as CASSLVRGLLGNTIYF. This chain joins TRBV7-9 and TRBJ1-3; 8 bases are a match to TRBD1. The CDR3 totals 16 residues. CDR1 is SEHNR and CDR2 is FQNEAQ in the germline V gene (reference sequence). V trimming: 3 bases; J trimming: 4 bases; junction bases outside the gene matches: 8.

The V call is TRBV6-5, the J call TRBJ2-7; 8 nucleotides match TRBD2. This CDR3 is 15 amino acids long. The junction had 8 bases not matched to a gene; V was cut back by 7 bases and J by 0 bases. Germline assignment: CDR1 MNHEY and CDR2 SVGAGI. This chain's CDR3 is CASTTTSGNSYEQYF. As DNA, the CDR3 is TGTGCCAGCACTACTACTAGCGGTAACTCCTACGAGCAGTACTTC.

This chain links TRBV19 with TRBJ1-2; D unclear. This CDR3 comprises 13 residues. Germline V gene sequence: CDR1 LNHDA, CDR2 SQIVND (reference sequence). Deletions cut 4 bases from V and 6 bases from J, with 12 bases between. CDR3 sequence reads: CASSNSGYDGYTF. The CDR3 DNA reads TGTGCCAGTAGTAATTCTGGGTATGATGGCTACACCTTC.

The V and J genes are TRBV7-9 and TRBJ2-2; a weak D match, TRBD2 (6 bases). Germline assignment: CDR1 SEHNR and CDR2 FQNEAQ (reference sequence). V was trimmed by 6 bases and J by 1 base, leaving 21 bases between them. This CDR3 has 18 amino acids. CDR3 sequence: CASRSSEVGLQNTGELFF. In DNA, the CDR3 is TGTGCCAGCAGGTCGAGCGAAGTGGGACTGCAGAACACCGGGGAGCTGTTTTTT. The whole variable domain, filled in from reference TRBV7-9 and TRBJ2-2, reads DTGVSQNPRHKITKRGQNVTFRCDPISEHNRLYWYRQTLGQGPEFLTYFQNEAQLEKSRLLSDRFSAERPKGSFSTLEIQRTEQGDSAMYLCASRSSEVGLQNTGELFFGEGSRLTVL.

V and J are TRBV12-5 and TRBJ1-5; perhaps TRBD1 as D (6 bases). Trimming shortened V by 6 bases and J by 0 bases, and 21 bases separated the two germline ends. The germline V gene encodes CDR1 LGHNT and CDR2 FRNRAP. The CDR3 loop spans 18 amino acids. In nucleotides, the CDR3 is TGTGCTAGTGGCTCACCCCCGGCAGGACAGTATAGCAATCAGCCCCAGCATTTT. Protein sequence: CASGSPPAGQYSNQPQHF.

V is TRBV5-1 and J is TRBJ2-2; the D is unclear. CDR1 is SGHRS and CDR2 is YFSETQ in the germline V gene. The V end lost 5 bases, the J end lost 0 bases, and 11 bases lay between the germline ends. The CDR3 covers 15 residues. The CDR3 spells CASRPGSTNTGELFF. The CDR3 DNA reads as TGCGCCAGCAGGCCCGGGTCGACGAACACCGGGGAGCTGTTTTTT.

The chain employs TRBV5-4 and TRBJ1-4; tentatively, D is TRBD1 (6 bases). V was trimmed by 4 bases and J by 0 bases, leaving 13 bases between them. The CDR3 length is 16 residues. The germline gives CDR1 SGHNT, CDR2 YYREEE (reference sequence). CDR3 nucleotide sequence: TGTGCCAGCAGCCAAACGTCAGGGGCAACTAATGAAAAACTGTTTTTT. Encoded protein: CASSQTSGATNEKLFF. The full variable domain, in which reference TRBV5-4 and TRBJ1-4 provide the parts outside the CDR3, is ETGVTQSPTHLIKTRGQQVTLRCSSQSGHNTVSWYQQALGQGPQFIFQYYREEENGRGNFPPRFSGLQFPNYSSELNVNALELDDSALYLCASSQTSGATNEKLFFGSGTQLSVL.

This chain links TRBV7-3 with TRBJ1-2, with D maybe TRBD1 (5 bases). V gave up 4 bases and J gave up 4 bases, with 16 bases separating them. CDR1 SGHTA and CDR2 FQGTGA come from the germline V gene. The CDR3 runs 15 residues. The CDR3, as DNA: TGTGCCAGCAGCTCACGGACTCAAGGGGTCTATGGCTACACCTTC. It codes for CASSSRTQGVYGYTF.

This chain connects TRBV28 to TRBJ2-3; TRBD2 matches 7 bases. The trim removed 7 bases at V and 3 bases at J, leaving 16 bases unmatched. Germline-derived CDR1 and CDR2 are MDHEN and SYDVKM. This CDR3 has 17 amino acids. The chain's CDR3 is CASTPPWAGVGTDTQYF. In nucleotides, the CDR3 is TGTGCCAGCACCCCCCCTTGGGCGGGAGTGGGGACAGATACGCAGTATTTT.